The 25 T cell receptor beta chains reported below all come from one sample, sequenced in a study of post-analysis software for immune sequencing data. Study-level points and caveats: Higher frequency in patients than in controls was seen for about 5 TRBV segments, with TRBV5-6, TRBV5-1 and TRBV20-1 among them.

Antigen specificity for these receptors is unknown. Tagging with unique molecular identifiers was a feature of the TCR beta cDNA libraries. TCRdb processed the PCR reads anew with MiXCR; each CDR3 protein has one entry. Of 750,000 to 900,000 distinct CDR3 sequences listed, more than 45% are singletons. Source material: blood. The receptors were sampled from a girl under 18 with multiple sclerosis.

CDR3 sequence reads: CASSLDGGLLSYEQYF. The CDR3 region has the DNA TGTGCCAGCAGCTTAGACGGCGGTCTCCTTTCCTACGAGCAGTACTTC. The gene calls are TRBV7-2 and TRBJ2-7; no definite D call. V gave up 1 base and J gave up 1 base, with 14 bases separating them. The CDR3 has 16 residues. CDR1 and CDR2 from the germline V gene are SGHTA and FQGNSA.

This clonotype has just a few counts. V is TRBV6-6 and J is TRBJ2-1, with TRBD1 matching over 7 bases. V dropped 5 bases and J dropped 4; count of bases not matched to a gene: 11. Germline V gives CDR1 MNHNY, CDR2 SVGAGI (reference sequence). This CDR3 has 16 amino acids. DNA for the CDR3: TGTGCCAGCAGTCACTACGGGGAACAGGGGTACAATGAGCAGTTCTTC. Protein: CASSHYGEQGYNEQFF.

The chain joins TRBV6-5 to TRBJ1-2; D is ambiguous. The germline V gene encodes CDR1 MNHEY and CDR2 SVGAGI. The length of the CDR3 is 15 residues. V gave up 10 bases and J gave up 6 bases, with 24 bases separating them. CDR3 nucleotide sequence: TGTGCCACAAAAGTCCTGGTGCAGGCGAGAAATGGCTACACCTTC. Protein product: CATKVLVQARNGYTF.

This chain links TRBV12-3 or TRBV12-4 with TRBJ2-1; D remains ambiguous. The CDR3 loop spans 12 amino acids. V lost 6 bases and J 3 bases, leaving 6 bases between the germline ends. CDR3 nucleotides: TGTGCCAGCAGGAAAGACTACAATGAGCAGTTCTTC. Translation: CASRKDYNEQFF.

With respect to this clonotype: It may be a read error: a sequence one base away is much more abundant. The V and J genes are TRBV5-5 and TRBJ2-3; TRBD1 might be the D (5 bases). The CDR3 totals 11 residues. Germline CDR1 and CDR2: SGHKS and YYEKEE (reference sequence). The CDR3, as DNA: TGTGCCAGCACCCACACAGGTACGCAGTATTTT. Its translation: CASTHTGTQYF.

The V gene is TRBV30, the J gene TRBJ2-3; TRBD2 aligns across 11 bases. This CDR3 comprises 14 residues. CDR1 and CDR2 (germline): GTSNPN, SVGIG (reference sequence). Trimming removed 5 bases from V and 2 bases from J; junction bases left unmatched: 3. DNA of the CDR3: TGTGCCTGGGGGACTAGCGGTCCCACAGATACGCAGTATTTT. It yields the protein CAWGTSGPTDTQYF.

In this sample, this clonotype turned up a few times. The CDR3 spells CSVELAAYNEQFF. The CDR3 DNA is TGCAGCGTTGAACTAGCGGCTTACAATGAGCAGTTCTTC. V and J are TRBV29-1 and TRBJ2-1; 7 nucleotides agree with TRBD2. CDR1 SQVTM and CDR2 ANQGSEA come from the germline V gene. Trimming cost V 2 bases and J 4 bases; bases outside gene matches: 2. There are 13 residues in the CDR3.

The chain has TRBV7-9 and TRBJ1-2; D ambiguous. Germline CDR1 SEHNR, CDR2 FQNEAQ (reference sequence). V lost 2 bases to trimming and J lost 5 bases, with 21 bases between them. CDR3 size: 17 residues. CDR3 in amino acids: CASSLPDGYRIPYGYTF. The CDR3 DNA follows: TGTGCCAGCAGCTTACCGGACGGTTACCGAATCCCTTATGGCTACACCTTC.

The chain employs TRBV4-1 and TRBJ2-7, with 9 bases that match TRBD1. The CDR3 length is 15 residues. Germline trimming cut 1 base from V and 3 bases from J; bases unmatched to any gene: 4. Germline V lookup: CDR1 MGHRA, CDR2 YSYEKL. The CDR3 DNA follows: TGCGCCAGCAGCCAAGGGACGGGACAGGGCTACGAGCAGTACTTC. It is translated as CASSQGTGQGYEQYF.

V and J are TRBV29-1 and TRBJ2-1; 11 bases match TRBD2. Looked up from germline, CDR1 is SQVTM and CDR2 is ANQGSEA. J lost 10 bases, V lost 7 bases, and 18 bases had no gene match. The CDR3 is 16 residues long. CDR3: CSAILAGGPTWVEQFF. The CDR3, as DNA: TGCAGCGCGATCCTAGCGGGAGGACCTACGTGGGTAGAGCAGTTCTTC.

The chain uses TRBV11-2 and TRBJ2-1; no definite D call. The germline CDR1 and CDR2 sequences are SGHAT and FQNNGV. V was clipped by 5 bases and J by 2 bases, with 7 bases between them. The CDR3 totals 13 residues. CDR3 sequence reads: CASSPNTYNEQFF. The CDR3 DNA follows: TGTGCCAGCAGCCCGAATACCTACAATGAGCAGTTCTTC. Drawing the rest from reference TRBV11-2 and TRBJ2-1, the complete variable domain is EAGVAQSPRYKIIEKRQSVAFWCNPISGHATLYWYQQILGQGPKLLIQFQNNGVVDDSQLPKDRFSAERLKGVDSTLKIQPAKLEDSAVYLCASSPNTYNEQFFGPGTRLTVL.

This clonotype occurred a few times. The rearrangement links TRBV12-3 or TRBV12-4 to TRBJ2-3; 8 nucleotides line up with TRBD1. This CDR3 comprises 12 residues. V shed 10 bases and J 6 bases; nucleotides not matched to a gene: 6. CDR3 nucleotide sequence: TGTGCCATCACTCAGGGGGCGGATACGCAGTATTTT. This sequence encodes CAITQGADTQYF.

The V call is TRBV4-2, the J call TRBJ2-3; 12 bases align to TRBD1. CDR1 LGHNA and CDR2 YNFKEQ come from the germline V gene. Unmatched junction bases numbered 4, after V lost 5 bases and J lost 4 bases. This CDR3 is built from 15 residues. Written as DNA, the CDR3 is TGTGCCAGCAGCTACGGGACAGGGGGCCCAGATACGCAGTATTTT. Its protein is CASSYGTGGPDTQYF.

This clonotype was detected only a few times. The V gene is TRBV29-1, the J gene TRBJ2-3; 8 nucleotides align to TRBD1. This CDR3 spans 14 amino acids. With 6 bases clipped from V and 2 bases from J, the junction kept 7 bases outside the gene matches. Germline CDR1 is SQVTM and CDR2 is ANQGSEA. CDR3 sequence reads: CSVGQGPPTDTQYF. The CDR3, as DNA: TGCAGCGTCGGACAGGGCCCCCCCACAGATACGCAGTATTTT.

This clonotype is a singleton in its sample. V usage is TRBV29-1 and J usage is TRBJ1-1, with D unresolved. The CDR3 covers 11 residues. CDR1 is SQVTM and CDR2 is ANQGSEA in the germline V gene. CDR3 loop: CRVARNTEAFF. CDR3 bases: TGCAGGGTGGCCAGGAACACTGAAGCTTTCTTT.

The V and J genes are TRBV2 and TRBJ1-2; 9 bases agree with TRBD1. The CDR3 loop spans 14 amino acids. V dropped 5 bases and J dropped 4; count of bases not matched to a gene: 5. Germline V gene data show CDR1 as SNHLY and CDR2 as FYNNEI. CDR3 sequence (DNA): TGTGCCAGCAGTAGGACAGGGGAGACCTATGGCTACACCTTC. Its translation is CASSRTGETYGYTF.

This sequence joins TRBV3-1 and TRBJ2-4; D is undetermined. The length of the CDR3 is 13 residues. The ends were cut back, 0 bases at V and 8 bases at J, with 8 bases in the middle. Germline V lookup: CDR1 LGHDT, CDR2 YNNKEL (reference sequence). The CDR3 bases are TGTGCCAGCAGCCAAGAGGGTACGGACATTCAGTACTTC. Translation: CASSQEGTDIQYF.

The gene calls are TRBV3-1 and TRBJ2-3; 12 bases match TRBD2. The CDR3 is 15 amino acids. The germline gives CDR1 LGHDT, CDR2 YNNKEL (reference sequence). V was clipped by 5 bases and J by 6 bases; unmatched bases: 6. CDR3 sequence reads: CASSYLAGGSDTQYF. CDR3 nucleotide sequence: TGTGCCAGCAGCTACCTAGCGGGAGGGTCGGATACGCAGTATTTT.

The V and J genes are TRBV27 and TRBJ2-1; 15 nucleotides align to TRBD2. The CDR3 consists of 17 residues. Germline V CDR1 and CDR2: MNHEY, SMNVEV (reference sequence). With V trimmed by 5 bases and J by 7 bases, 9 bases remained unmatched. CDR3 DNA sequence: TGTGCCAGCAGTAAACGGACTAGCGGGAGGGCCTGGAATGAGCAGTTCTTC. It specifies CASSKRTSGRAWNEQFF.

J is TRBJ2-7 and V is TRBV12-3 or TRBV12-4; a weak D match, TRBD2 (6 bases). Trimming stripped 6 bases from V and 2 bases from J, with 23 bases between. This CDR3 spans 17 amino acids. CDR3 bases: TGTGCCAGCAGATCCTCCTCCGGAGGGACGCAAGCCTACGAGCAGTACTTC. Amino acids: CASRSSSGGTQAYEQYF.

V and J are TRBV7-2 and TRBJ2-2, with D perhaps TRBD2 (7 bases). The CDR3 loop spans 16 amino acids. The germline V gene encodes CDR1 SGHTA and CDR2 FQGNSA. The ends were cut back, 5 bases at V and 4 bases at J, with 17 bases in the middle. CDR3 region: CASSPWGGPSTGELFF. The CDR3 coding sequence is TGTGCCAGCAGCCCTTGGGGGGGCCCGAGCACCGGGGAGCTGTTTTTT. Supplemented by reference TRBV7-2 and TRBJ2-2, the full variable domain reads GAGVSQSPSNKVTEKGKDVELRCDPISGHTALYWYRQSLGQGLEFLIYFQGNSAPDKSGLPSDRFSAERTGGSVSTLTIQRTQQEDSAVYLCASSPWGGPSTGELFFGEGSRLTVL.

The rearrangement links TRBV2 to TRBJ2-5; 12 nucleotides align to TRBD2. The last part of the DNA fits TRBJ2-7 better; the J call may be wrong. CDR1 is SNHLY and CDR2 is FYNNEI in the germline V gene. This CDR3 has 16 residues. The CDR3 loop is CASNLVDWTSGVEQYF. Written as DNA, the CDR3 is TGTGCCAGCAATCTAGTGGATTGGACTAGCGGGGTCGAGCAGTACTTC.

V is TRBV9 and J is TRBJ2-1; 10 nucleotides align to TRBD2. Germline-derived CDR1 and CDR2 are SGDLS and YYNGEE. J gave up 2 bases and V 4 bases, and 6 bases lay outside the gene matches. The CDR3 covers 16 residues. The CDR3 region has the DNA TGTGCCAGCAGCCCAGATAGCGGGGGGACCTACAATGAGCAGTTCTTC. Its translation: CASSPDSGGTYNEQFF.

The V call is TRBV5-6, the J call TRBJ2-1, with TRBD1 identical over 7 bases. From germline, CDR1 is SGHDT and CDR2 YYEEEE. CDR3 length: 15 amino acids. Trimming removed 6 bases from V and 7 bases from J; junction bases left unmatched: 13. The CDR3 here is CASNQTTQGDNEQFF. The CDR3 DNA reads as TGTGCCAGCAACCAAACCACGCAGGGGGATAATGAGCAGTTCTTC.

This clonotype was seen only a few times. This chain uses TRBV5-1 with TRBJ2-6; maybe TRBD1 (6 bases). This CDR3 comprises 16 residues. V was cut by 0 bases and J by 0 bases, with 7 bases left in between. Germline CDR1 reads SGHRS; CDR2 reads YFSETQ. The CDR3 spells CASSLGDNSGANVLTF. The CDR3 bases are TGCGCCAGCAGCTTGGGGGACAACTCTGGGGCCAACGTCCTGACTTTC.